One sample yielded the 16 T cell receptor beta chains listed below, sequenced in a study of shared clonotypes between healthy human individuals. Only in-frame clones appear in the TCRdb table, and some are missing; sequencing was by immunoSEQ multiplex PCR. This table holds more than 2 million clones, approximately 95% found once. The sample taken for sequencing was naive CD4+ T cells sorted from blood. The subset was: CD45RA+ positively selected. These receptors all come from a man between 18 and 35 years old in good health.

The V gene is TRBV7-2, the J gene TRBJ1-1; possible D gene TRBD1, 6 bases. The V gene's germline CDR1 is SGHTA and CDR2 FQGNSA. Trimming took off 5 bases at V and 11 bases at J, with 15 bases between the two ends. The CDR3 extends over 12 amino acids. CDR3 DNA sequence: TGTGCCAGCAGCCTCGACAGGAGTGGGGCTTTCTTT. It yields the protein CASSLDRSGAFF.

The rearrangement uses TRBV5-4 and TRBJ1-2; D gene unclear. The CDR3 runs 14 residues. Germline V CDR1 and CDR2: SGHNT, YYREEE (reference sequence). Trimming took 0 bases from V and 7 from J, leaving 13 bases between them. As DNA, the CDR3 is TGTGCCAGCAGCTTGGCGGCTAGTAGTGTTGGCTACACCTTC. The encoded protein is CASSLAASSVGYTF.

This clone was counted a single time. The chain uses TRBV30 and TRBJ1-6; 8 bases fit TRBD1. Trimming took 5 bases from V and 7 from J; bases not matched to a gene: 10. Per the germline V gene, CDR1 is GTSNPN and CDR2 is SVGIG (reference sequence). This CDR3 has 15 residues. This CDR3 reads CAWSPGGTGNSPLHF. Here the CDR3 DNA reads TGTGCCTGGTCCCCAGGGGGCACGGGGAATTCACCCCTCCACTTT. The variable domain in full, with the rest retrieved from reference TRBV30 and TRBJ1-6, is SQTIHQWPATLVQPVGSPLSLECTVEGTSNPNLYWYRQAAGRGLQLLFYSVGIGQISSEVPQNLSASRPQDRQFILSSKKLLLSDSGFYLCAWSPGGTGNSPLHFGNGTRLTVT.

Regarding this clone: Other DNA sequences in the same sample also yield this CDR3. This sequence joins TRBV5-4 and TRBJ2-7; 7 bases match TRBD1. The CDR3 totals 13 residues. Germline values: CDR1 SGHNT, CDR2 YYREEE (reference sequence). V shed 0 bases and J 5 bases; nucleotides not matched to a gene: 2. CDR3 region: CASSLGGGDEQYF. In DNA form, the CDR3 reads TGTGCCAGCAGCTTGGGAGGGGGCGACGAGCAGTACTTC.

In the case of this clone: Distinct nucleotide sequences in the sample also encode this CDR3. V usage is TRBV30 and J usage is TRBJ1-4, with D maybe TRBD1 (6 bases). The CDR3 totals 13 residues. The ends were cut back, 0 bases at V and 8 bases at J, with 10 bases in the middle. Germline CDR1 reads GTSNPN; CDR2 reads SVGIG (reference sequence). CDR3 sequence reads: CAWSVQGGEKLFF. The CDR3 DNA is TGTGCCTGGAGTGTACAGGGTGGCGAAAAACTGTTTTTT.

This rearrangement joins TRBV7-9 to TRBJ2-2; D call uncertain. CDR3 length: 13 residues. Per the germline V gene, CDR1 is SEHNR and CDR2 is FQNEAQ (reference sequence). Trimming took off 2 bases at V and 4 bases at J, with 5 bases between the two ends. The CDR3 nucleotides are TGTGCCAGCAGCTTATCCAGCACCGGGGAGCTGTTTTTT. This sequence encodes CASSLSSTGELFF. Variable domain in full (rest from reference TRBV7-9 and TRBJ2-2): DTGVSQNPRHKITKRGQNVTFRCDPISEHNRLYWYRQTLGQGPEFLTYFQNEAQLEKSRLLSDRFSAERPKGSFSTLEIQRTEQGDSAMYLCASSLSSTGELFFGEGSRLTVL.

The CDR3 protein is CASSPGETAKNIQYF. DNA of the CDR3: TGTGCCAGCTCCCCCGGGGAGACGGCCAAAAACATTCAGTACTTC. The chain uses TRBV18 and TRBJ2-4; a weak D match, TRBD2 (5 bases). This CDR3 has 15 residues. Per germline, CDR1 KGHSH and CDR2 LQKENI. Trimming shortened V by 6 bases and J by 1 base, and 13 bases separated the two germline ends.

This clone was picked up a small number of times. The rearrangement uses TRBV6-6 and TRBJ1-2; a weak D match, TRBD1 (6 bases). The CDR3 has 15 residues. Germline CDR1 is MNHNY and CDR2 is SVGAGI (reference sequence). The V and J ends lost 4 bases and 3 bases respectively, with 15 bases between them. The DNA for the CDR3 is TGTGCCAGCAGTTCGCCCGAGACAGGAGACTATGGCTACACCTTC. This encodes CASSSPETGDYGYTF.

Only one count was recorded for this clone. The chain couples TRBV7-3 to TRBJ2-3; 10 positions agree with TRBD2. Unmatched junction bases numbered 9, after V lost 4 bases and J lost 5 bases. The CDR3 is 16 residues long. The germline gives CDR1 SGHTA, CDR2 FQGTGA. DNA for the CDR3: TGTGCCAGCAGCTCCCGGACTAGCGGCTTGGTAGATACGCAGTATTTT. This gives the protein CASSSRTSGLVDTQYF. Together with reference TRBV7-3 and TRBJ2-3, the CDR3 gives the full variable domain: GAGVSQTPSNKVTEKGKYVELRCDPISGHTALYWYRQSLGQGPEFLIYFQGTGAADDSGLPNDRFFAVRPEGSVSTLKIQRTERGDSAVYLCASSSRTSGLVDTQYFGPGTRLTVL.

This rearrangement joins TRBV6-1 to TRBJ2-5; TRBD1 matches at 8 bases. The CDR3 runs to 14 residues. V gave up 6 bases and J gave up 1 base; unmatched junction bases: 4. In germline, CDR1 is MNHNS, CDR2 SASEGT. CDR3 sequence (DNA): TGTGCCAGCAGAGACAGGGGTTTCCAAGAGACCCAGTACTTC. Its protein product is CASRDRGFQETQYF.

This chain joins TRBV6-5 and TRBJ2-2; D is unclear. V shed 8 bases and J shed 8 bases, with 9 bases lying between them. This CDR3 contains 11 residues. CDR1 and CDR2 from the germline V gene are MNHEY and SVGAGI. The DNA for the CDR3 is TGTGCCAGCTCAAGACGGGGGGAGCTGTTTTTT. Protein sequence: CASSRRGELFF.

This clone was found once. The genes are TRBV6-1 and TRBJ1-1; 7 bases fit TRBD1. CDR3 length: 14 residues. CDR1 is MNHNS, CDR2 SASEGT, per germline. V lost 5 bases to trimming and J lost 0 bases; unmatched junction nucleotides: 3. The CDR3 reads CASSKQGLNTEAFF. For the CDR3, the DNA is TGTGCCAGCAGTAAACAGGGGCTGAACACTGAAGCTTTCTTT.

The CDR3 loop reads CASNRAGVGNEQFF. CDR3 nucleotide sequence: TGTGCCAGCAACAGAGCGGGAGTGGGCAATGAGCAGTTCTTC. J is TRBJ2-1 and V is TRBV6-5; 8 nucleotides line up with TRBD2. Germline V gene sequence: CDR1 MNHEY, CDR2 SVGAGI. The junction had 8 bases not matched to a gene; V was cut back by 7 bases and J by 6 bases. This CDR3 is built from 14 residues.

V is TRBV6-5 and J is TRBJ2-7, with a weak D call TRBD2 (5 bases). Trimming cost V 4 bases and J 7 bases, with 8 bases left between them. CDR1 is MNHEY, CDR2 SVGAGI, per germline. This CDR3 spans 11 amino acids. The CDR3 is CASSLASEQYF. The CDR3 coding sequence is TGTGCCAGCAGTTTAGCGTCGGAGCAGTACTTC.

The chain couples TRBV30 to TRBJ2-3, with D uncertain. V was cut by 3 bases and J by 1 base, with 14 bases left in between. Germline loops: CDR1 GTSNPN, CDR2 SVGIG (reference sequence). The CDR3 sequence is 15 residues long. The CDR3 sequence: CAWRKAGHRTDTQYF. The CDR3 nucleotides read TGTGCCTGGAGAAAGGCAGGCCACCGCACAGATACGCAGTATTTT.

This chain's CDR3 is CASSQVSLGITYNSPLHF. Here the CDR3 DNA reads TGCGCCAGCAGCCAAGTCTCATTGGGGATCACCTATAATTCACCCCTCCACTTT. The genes are TRBV4-1 and TRBJ1-6; D is uncertain. The V and J ends lost 1 base and 2 bases respectively, with 15 bases between them. The CDR3 extends over 18 amino acids. The germline CDR1 and CDR2 sequences are MGHRA and YSYEKL.